Only a few counts were recorded for the clone carrying this T cell receptor (beta chain). This sample is part of a study of blood T cell repertoires in COVID-19. The protocol was immunoSEQ multiplex PCR, while the TCRdb copy is restricted to in-frame clones and leaves out a portion. The table records about 160,000 clones, about 87% of them present only once. The CDR3 contains 15 residues. Trimming cost V 0 bases and J 5 bases, with 16 bases left between them. The germline CDR1 and CDR2 sequences are GTSNPN and SVGIG (reference sequence). The specimen sequenced was peripheral blood. This chain links TRBV30 with TRBJ1-1; TRBD1 might be the D (5 bases). The sequence derives from a man older than 75 with acute or convalescent COVID-19. Written as DNA, the CDR3 is TGTGCCTGGAGTGTACATGGTCCCCGGGGGACTGAAGCTTTCTTT. Residues: CAWSVHGPRGTEAFF. The full variable domain, in which reference TRBV30 and TRBJ1-1 provide the parts outside the CDR3, is SQTIHQWPATLVQPVGSPLSLECTVEGTSNPNLYWYRQAAGRGLQLLFYSVGIGQISSEVPQNLSASRPQDRQFILSSKKLLLSDSGFYLCAWSVHGPRGTEAFFGQGTRLTVV.